A selection of T cell receptor beta chains follows, all from one sample in a study of T and B cells in COVID-19 patients. TCRdb recomputed calls from the multiplex PCR reads with MiXCR, one row per CDR3 protein. The sample consists of 2,000 or so distinct CDR3 sequences, 23% of them appearing once. The sample taken for sequencing was blood. The receptors shown here come from a human donor with active COVID-19. CDR3s include the opening cysteine and the closing phenylalanine or tryptophan. The D gene is left open where the match is weak. Size is stated for part of the rows, as once, few or many counts, or as a class when the clone is expanded.

V	J	D	size	CDR3	DNA
TRBV7-9	TRBJ1-6	-	-	CASSPDAGLRSPLHF	TGTGCCAGCAGCCCCGATGCAGGGCTTCGTTCACCCCTCCACTTT
TRBV11-2	TRBJ1-6	-	many	CASSLGEGNSPLHF	TGTGCCAGCAGCTTAGGGGAAGGGAATTCACCCCTCCACTTT
TRBV4-1	TRBJ2-1	-	few	CASSQERSGYNEQFF	TGCGCCAGCAGCCAAGAAAGGAGCGGCTACAATGAGCAGTTCTTC
TRBV9	TRBJ2-1	TRBD2	few	CASTPGTSAYNEQFF	TGTGCCAGCACCCCGGGCACTAGCGCGTACAATGAGCAGTTCTTC
TRBV6-5	TRBJ1-6	TRBD1	medium-sized	CASRQGASGSPLHF	TGTGCCAGCAGGCAGGGGGCAAGCGGTTCACCCCTCCACTTT
TRBV5-1	TRBJ1-2	-	-	CASSSLGQNSNYGYTF	TGCGCCAGCAGCTCCCTCGGACAGAACTCTAACTATGGCTACACCTTC
TRBV27	TRBJ2-3	TRBD1	medium-sized	CASSLPGTGSTDTQYF	TGTGCCAGCAGTTTACCCGGGACAGGGAGCACAGATACGCAGTATTTT
TRBV6-5	TRBJ1-5	-	medium-sized	CASSGAENQPQHF	TGTGCCAGCAGTGGGGCCGAGAATCAGCCCCAGCATTTT
TRBV20-1	TRBJ2-7	TRBD2	-	CSASPTLAGDTAYEQYF	TGCAGTGCTAGTCCAACACTAGCGGGAGATACGGCCTACGAGCAGTACTTC
TRBV6-5	TRBJ2-7	TRBD1	large	CASRHRDSYEQYF	TGTGCCAGCAGACACCGGGACAGCTACGAGCAGTACTTC
TRBV6-5	TRBJ2-5	TRBD1	medium-sized	CAGHNRGYEETQYF	TGTGCCGGCCATAACAGGGGGTATGAAGAGACCCAGTACTTC
TRBV25-1	TRBJ2-2	-	-	CASENTGELFF	TGTGCCAGCGAAAACACCGGGGAGCTGTTTTTT
TRBV4-1	TRBJ2-1	TRBD2	-	CASSQGGLAGAYNEQFF	TGCGCCAGCAGCCAAGGTGGACTAGCGGGAGCGTACAATGAGCAGTTCTTC
TRBV4-3	TRBJ2-2	-	few	CASSQDDGELFF	TGCGCCAGCAGCCAAGATGACGGGGAGCTGTTTTTT
TRBV29-1	TRBJ2-1	TRBD2	large	CSVVTSGRPWEQFF	TGCAGCGTGGTGACTAGCGGGAGACCATGGGAGCAGTTCTTC
TRBV20-1	TRBJ2-3	-	-	CSARTGPIRDTQYF	TGCAGTGCTCGGACCGGGCCGATTCGAGATACGCAGTATTTT
TRBV5-6	TRBJ2-3	-	medium-sized	CASSGGDTQYF	TGTGCCAGCAGCGGGGGCGATACGCAGTATTTT
TRBV12-5	TRBJ2-1	-	few	CASGTGRERQFF	TGTGCTAGTGGTACTGGCCGGGAGCGTCAGTTCTTC
TRBV27	TRBJ1-1	TRBD1	medium-sized	CASSKRDRASTEAFF	TGTGCCAGCAGTAAAAGGGACAGGGCTTCCACTGAAGCTTTCTTT
TRBV6-1	TRBJ1-5	-	-	CASTPEQGSNQPQHF	TGTGCCAGCACACCCGAGCAGGGTAGCAATCAGCCCCAGCATTTT
TRBV10-3	TRBJ2-2	-	medium-sized	CAISDYGGELFF	TGTGCCATCAGTGATTATGGCGGGGAGCTGTTTTTT
TRBV19	TRBJ1-1	-	medium-sized	CATQDRVEAFF	TGTGCCACCCAGGACAGAGTCGAAGCTTTCTTT
TRBV7-9	TRBJ1-4	-	-	CASSLDGGPNEKLFF	TGTGCCAGCAGCTTGGACGGGGGCCCCAATGAAAAACTGTTTTTT
TRBV29-1	TRBJ1-5	-	medium-sized	CSVGNSNQPQHF	TGCAGCGTTGGGAATAGCAATCAGCCCCAGCATTTT
TRBV5-4	TRBJ1-6	TRBD1	medium-sized	CASSLEGANNSPLHF	TGTGCCAGCAGCTTAGAGGGGGCTAATAATTCACCCCTCCACTTT
TRBV20-1	TRBJ2-1	TRBD2	-	CSASPGLASDEQFF	TGCAGTGCTAGTCCTGGACTAGCTTCCGATGAGCAGTTCTTC
TRBV7-6	TRBJ2-3	-	-	CASSLGASAADTQYF	TGTGCCAGCAGCCTCGGGGCCTCCGCGGCAGATACGCAGTATTTT
TRBV19	TRBJ2-1	TRBD1	medium-sized	CASTRGSYNEQFF	TGTGCCAGTACCAGGGGGTCCTACAATGAGCAGTTCTTC